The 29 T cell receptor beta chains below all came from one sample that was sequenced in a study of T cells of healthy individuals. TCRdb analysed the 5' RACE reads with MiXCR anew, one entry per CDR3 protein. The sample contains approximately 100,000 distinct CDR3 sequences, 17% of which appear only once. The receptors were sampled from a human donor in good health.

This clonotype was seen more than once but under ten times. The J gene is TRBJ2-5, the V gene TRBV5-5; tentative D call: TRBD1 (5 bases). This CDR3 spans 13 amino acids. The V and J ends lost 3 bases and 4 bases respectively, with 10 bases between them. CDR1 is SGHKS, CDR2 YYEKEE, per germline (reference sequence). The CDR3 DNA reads TGTGCCAGCAGCTCTGGACACTCAGAGACCCAGTACTTC. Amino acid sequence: CASSSGHSETQYF.

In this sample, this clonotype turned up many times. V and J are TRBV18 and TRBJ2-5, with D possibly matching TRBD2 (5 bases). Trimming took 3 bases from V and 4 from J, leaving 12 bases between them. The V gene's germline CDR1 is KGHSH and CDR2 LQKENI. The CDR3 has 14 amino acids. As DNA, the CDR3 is TGTGCCAGCTCACCCGCAACTAGTACAGAGACCCAGTACTTC. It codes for CASSPATSTETQYF.

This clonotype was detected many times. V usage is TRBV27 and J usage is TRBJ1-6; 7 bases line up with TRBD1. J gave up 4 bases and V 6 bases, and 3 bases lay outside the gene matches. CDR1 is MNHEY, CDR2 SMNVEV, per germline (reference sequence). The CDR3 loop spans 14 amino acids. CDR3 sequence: CASRQTGYNSPLHF. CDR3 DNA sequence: TGTGCCAGCAGACAGACAGGGTATAATTCACCCCTCCACTTT.

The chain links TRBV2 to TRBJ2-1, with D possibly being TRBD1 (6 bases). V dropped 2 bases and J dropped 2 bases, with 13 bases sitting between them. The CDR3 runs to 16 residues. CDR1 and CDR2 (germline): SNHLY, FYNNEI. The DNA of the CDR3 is TGTGCCAGCAGTGAACGGGTCTCAGGGGCCTACAATGAGCAGTTCTTC. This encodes CASSERVSGAYNEQFF. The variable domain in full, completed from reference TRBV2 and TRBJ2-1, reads EPEVTQTPSHQVTQMGQEVILRCVPISNHLYFYWYRQILGQKVEFLVSFYNNEISEKSEIFDDQFSVERPDGSNFTLKIRSTKLEDSAMYFCASSERVSGAYNEQFFGPGTRLTVL.

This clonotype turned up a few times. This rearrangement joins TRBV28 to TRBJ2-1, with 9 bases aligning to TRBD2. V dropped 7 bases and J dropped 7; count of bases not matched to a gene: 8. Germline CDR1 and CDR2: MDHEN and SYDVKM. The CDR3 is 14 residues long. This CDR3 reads CASTQERGANEQFF. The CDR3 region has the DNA TGTGCCAGCACCCAGGAGCGGGGGGCTAATGAGCAGTTCTTC.

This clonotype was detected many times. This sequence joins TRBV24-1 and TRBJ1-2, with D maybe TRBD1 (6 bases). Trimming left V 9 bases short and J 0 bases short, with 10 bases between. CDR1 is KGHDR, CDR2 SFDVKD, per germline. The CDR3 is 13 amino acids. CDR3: CATSDRANYGYTF. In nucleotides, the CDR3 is TGTGCCACCTCGGACAGAGCTAACTATGGCTACACCTTC.

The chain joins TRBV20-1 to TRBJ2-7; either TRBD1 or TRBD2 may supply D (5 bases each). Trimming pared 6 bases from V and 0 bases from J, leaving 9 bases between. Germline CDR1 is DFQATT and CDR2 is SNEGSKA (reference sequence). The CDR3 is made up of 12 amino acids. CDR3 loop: CSAKGTSYEQYF. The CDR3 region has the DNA TGCAGTGCGAAGGGGACCTCCTACGAGCAGTACTTC.

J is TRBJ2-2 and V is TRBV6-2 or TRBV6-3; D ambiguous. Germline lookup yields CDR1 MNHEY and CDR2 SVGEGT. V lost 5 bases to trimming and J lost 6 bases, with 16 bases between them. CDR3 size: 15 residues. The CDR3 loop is CASSDPTRLAGELFF. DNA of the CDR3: TGTGCCAGCAGTGACCCTACAAGGTTGGCCGGGGAGCTGTTTTTT.

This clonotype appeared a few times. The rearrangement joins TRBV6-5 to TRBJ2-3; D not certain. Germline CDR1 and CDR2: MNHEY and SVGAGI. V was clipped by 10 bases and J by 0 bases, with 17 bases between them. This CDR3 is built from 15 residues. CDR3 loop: CATSRHPSSTDTQYF. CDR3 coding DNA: TGTGCCACCTCCCGGCACCCTTCTAGCACAGATACGCAGTATTTT.

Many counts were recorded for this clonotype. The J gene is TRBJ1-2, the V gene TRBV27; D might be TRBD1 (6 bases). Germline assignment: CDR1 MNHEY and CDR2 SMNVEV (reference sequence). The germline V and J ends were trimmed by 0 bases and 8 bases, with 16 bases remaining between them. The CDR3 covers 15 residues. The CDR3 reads CASSLSGRGATGYTF. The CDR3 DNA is TGTGCCAGCAGTTTATCAGGTCGGGGGGCGACGGGCTACACCTTC.

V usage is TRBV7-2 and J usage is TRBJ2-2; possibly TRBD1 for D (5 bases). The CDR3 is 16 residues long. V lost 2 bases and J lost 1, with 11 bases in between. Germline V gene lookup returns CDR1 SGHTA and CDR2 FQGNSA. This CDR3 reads CASSLQGARNTGELFF. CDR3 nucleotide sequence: TGTGCCAGCAGCTTACAGGGCGCTCGGAACACCGGGGAGCTGTTTTTT.

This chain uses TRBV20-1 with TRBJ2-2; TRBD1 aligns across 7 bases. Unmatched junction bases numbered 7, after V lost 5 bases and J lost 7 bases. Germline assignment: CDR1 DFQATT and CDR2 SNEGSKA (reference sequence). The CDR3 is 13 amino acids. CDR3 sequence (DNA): TGCAGTGCTCCAGACAGGGAAGTCGGGGAGCTGTTTTTT. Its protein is CSAPDREVGELFF.

As DNA, the CDR3 is TGTGCCAGCCGGGACGGGAGCAATCAGCCCCAGCATTTT. Amino acids: CASRDGSNQPQHF. The V gene is TRBV28, the J gene TRBJ1-5; weak D call: TRBD1 (5 bases). The CDR3 is 13 residues long. Trimming left V 8 bases short and J 1 base short, with 9 bases between. Germline V CDR1 and CDR2: MDHEN, SYDVKM.

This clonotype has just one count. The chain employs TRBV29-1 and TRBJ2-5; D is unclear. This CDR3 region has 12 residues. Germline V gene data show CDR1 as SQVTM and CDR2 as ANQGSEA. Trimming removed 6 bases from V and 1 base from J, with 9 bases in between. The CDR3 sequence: CSVGRLQETQYF. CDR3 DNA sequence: TGCAGCGTCGGACGCCTCCAAGAGACCCAGTACTTC.

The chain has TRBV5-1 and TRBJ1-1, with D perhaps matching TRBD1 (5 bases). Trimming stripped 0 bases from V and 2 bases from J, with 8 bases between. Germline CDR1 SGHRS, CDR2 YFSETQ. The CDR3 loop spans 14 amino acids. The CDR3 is CASSLGGFNTEAFF. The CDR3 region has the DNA TGCGCCAGCAGCTTGGGGGGCTTTAACACTGAAGCTTTCTTT.

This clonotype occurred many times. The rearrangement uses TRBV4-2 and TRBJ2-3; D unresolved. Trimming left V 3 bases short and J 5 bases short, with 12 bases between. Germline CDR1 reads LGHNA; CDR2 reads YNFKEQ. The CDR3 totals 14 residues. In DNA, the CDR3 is TGTGCCAGCAGCCACAATCGACTCGAAGATACGCAGTATTTT. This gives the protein CASSHNRLEDTQYF.

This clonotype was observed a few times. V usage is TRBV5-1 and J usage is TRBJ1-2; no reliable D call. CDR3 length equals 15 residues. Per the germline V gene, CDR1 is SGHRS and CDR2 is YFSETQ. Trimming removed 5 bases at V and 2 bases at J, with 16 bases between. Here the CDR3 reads CASSSAPDGNYGYTF. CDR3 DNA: TGCGCCAGCAGTTCCGCACCGGACGGGAACTATGGCTACACCTTC.

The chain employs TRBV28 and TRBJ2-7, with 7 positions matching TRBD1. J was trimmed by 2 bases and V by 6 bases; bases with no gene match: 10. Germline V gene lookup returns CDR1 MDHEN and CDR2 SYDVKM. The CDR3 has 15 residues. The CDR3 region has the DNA TGTGCCAGCAGGCCCCTCCGGGACAGCCCCTACGAGCAGTACTTC. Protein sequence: CASRPLRDSPYEQYF.

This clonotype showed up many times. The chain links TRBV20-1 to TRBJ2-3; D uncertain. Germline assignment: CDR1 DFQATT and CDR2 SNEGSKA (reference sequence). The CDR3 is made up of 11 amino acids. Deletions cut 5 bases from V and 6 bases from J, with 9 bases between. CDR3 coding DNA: TGCAGTGCTCCGATCCCGGATACGCAGTATTTT. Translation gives CSAPIPDTQYF.

Here the CDR3 DNA reads TGTGCCAGCATGCGCAGCGAGGTCACCGGGGAGCTGTTTTTT. Translated, it gives CASMRSEVTGELFF. This sequence joins TRBV6-2 or TRBV6-3 and TRBJ2-2; D is uncertain. V lost 7 bases, J lost 4 bases, and 13 bases lay in between. The germline CDR1 and CDR2 sequences are MNHEY and SVGEGT. The CDR3 has 14 residues.

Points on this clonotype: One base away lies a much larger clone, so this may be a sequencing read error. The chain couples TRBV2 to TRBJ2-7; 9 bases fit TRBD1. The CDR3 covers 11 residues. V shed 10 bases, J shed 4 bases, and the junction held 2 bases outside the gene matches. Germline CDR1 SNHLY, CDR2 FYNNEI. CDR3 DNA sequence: TGTGCCATCGGACAGGGGTACGAGCAGTACTTC. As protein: CAIGQGYEQYF.

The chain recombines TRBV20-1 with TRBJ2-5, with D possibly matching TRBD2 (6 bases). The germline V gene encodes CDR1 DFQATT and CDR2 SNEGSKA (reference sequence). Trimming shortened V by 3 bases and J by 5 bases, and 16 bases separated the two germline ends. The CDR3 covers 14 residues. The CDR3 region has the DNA TGCAGTGCTAGTCGGGCGGGATTAGCGGAGACCCAGTACTTC. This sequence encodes CSASRAGLAETQYF.

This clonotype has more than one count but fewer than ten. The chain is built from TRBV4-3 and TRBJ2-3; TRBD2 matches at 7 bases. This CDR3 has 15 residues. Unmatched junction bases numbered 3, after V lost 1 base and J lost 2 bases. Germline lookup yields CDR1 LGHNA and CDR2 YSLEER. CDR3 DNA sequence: TGCGCCAGCAGCCAAGGGGCGGGGGACACAGATACGCAGTATTTT. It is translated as CASSQGAGDTDTQYF.

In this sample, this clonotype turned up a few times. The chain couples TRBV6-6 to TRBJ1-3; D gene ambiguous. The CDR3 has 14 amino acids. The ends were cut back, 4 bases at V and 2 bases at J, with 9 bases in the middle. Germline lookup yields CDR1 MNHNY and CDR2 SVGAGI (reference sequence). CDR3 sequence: CASSSPEAGNTIYF. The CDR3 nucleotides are TGTGCCAGCAGTTCCCCCGAGGCTGGAAACACCATATATTTT.

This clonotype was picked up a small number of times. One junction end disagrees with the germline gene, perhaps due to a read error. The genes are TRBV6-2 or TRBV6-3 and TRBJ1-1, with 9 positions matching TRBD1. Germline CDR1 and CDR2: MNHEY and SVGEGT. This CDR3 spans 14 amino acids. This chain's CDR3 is CASSNRGQNNEAFF. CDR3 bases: TGTGCCAGCAGTAACAGGGGGCAGAACAATGAAGCTTTCTTT.

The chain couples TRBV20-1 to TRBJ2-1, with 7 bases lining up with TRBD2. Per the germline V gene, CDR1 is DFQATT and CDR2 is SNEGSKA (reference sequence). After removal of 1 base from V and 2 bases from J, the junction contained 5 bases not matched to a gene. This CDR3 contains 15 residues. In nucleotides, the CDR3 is TGCAGTGCTAGAGTCCGGGGGGTCCCCTACAATGAGCAGTTCTTC. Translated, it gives CSARVRGVPYNEQFF.

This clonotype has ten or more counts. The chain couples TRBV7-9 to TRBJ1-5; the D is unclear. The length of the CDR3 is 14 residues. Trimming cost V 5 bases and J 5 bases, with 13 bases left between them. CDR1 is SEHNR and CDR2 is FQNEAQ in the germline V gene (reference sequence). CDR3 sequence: CASSPYGDDQPQHF. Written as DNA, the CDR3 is TGTGCCAGCAGCCCCTACGGGGATGATCAGCCCCAGCATTTT. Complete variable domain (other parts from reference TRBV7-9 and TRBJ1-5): DTGVSQNPRHKITKRGQNVTFRCDPISEHNRLYWYRQTLGQGPEFLTYFQNEAQLEKSRLLSDRFSAERPKGSFSTLEIQRTEQGDSAMYLCASSPYGDDQPQHFGDGTRLSIL.

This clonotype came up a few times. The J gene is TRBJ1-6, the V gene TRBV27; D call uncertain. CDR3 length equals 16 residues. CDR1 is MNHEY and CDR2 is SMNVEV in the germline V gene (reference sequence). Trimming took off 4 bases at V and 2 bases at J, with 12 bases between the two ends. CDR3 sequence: CASSSLAGAYNSPLHF. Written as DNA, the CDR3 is TGTGCCAGCAGTTCGCTGGCCGGGGCCTATAATTCACCCCTCCACTTT.

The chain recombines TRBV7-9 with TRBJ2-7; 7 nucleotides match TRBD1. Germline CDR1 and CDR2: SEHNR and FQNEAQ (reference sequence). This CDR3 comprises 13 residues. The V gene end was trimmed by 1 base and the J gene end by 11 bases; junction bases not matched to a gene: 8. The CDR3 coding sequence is TGTGCCAGCAGCTTAGAGGGGGCTACTGGGGAGTACTTC. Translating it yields CASSLEGATGEYF. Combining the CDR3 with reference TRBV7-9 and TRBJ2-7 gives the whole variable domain DTGVSQNPRHKITKRGQNVTFRCDPISEHNRLYWYRQTLGQGPEFLTYFQNEAQLEKSRLLSDRFSAERPKGSFSTLEIQRTEQGDSAMYLCASSLEGATGEYFGPGTRLTVT.